This T cell receptor (beta chain) was obtained from a study of T cells in Graves' hyperthyroidism and ophthalmopathy. Template material for amplifying TCR beta CDR3 regions consisted of RNA transcripts. A first-round RT-PCR of the TCR CDR3 used the HTBI primer set. One entry per CDR3 protein results from TCRdb running MiXCR on the multiplex PCR reads. The sample lists 690,000 or so distinct CDR3 sequences; roughly a sixth were seen once. Patients aged 18 to 65 had newly diagnosed hyperthyroidism of under 2 months' duration. The study based diagnoses on clinical symptoms, serum thyroxine and TRAb, thyroid ultrasound and orbital computed tomography. Extraction of PBMCs used 8.5 to 10 ml of fresh peripheral blood. This clonotype was observed a handful of times. Sequenced input: blood. The sequence was obtained from a woman in her 50s with Graves' hyperthyroidism that later progressed to Graves' ophthalmopathy.

The CDR3 region is CSGQQGKDSPLHF. The CDR3 DNA follows: TGCAGCGGCCAACAGGGGAAGGATTCACCCCTCCACTTT. The chain joins TRBV29-1 to TRBJ1-6; 7 bases map to TRBD1. The V segment lost 7 bases and the J segment 8 bases; nucleotides outside the gene matches: 8. The CDR3 has 13 residues. Germline V gene sequence: CDR1 SQVTM, CDR2 ANQGSEA.